This TCR beta chain appears in the sequencing data of a study of OX40 agonist ivuxolimab in advanced cancers. Study conclusions and caveats: Part of the nonresponder group also had normalized T-cell clonal expansion that was low.

Germline V gene sequence: CDR1 SGHVS, CDR2 FNYEAQ. This CDR3 has 15 amino acids. V lost 3 bases and J 5 bases, leaving 15 bases between the germline ends. With respect to this clone: The antigen remains undetermined.

Method: immunoSEQ multiplex PCR; TCRdb's copy keeps in-frame clones and lacks some. In the table there are over 85,000 clones, roughly 90% of which are singletons. Here the sequenced sample was CD4+ or CD8+ T cells sorted from blood, taken in a trial of the OX40 agonist ivuxolimab. The source is an adult with an advanced solid tumor such as melanoma, head and neck, liver or kidney cancer. The chain carries TRBV7-6 and TRBJ2-3, with D possibly being TRBD2 (6 bases). This CDR3 is CASSFERAALDTQYF. The CDR3 DNA sequence: TGTGCCAGCAGCTTCGAGCGGGCGGCCTTAGATACGCAGTATTTT.